This T cell receptor beta chain was sequenced during a study of identical twins. TCRdb independently ran MiXCR on the 5' RACE reads; one entry per CDR3 protein. This sample has under 1 million distinct CDR3 sequences; approximately 13% occur once, and the top ten carry roughly 1.5%. The V end was cut by 4 bases, the J end by 2 bases, with 11 bases between. CDR3 length: 14 amino acids. Germline CDR1 reads MGHRA; CDR2 reads YSYEKL. These same data were also listed under a study on yellow fever vaccine responses in identical twins.

The receptor comes from a woman younger than 35 in good health. Sequencing was done on a sample of PBMCs. The V and J genes are TRBV4-1 and TRBJ2-5; the D is unclear. The CDR3 DNA reads as TGCGCCAGCAGCCCCCCTCAGAAGCAAGAGACCCAGTACTTC. This gives the protein CASSPPQKQETQYF.